This entry concerns a single TCR beta chain. Its antigen remains unidentified. CDR1 is MNHNS, CDR2 SASEGT, per germline. The CDR3 contains 14 residues. Trimming removed 8 bases from V and 3 bases from J, with 13 bases in between. TCRdb keeps only in-frame clones here, not all; method: immunoSEQ multiplex PCR. The sample lists 650,000 to 700,000 clones; roughly 91% were seen once. The data stem from a study of shared clonotypes between healthy human individuals. Donors were Caucasian adults residing in Nashville, Tennessee, USA. Study findings and constraints: Only blood underwent sampling, and tissue repertoires likely differ. Generation probability values for non-shared clonotypes were lower than those for clonotypes shared by all four donors.

The sequencing input was memory CD8+ T cells from PBMCs. Subset in this sample: CD45RO+ cells pooled with CCR7-negative TemRA cells. The clonotype comes from a young man in good health. Some clones in this sample may be carry-over from other donors' samples. The chain has TRBV6-1 and TRBJ2-2, with D perhaps TRBD1 or TRBD2 (5 bases each). For the CDR3, the DNA is TGTGCCAGCCCCGGGGACGGCGACACCGGGGAGCTGTTTTTT. It yields the protein CASPGDGDTGELFF.